This T cell receptor beta chain originates from a study of blood T cell repertoires in COVID-19. Clones were sequenced by immunoSEQ multiplex PCR, and TCRdb holds only the in-frame ones, with some missing. The table includes under 85,000 clones, about 89% detected once. The TCR originated in a man aged 70-80 years with active or convalescent COVID-19. The sample was peripheral blood.

CDR3 sequence (DNA): TGTGCCAGCAGTGACCCCGGGACAGGGGAGGGCTACACCTTC. Amino acids: CASSDPGTGEGYTF. The chain links TRBV28 to TRBJ1-2; 10 nucleotides match TRBD1. The germline V gene has CDR1 MDHEN and CDR2 SYDVKM. Trimming removed 5 bases from V and 8 bases from J; junction bases left unmatched: 8. This CDR3 is 14 amino acids long.